Below are 24 T cell receptor beta chains sequenced from a single sample in a study of sequential checkpoint blockade in melanoma. Profiled with immunoSEQ multiplex PCR; TCRdb holds only in-frame clones, not every one. The table records fewer than 40,000 clones, approximately 90% of them present only once. Regarding treatment: randomized to nivolumab then ipilimumab (arm A) or the reverse (arm B). Sequenced material: CD8+ T cells sorted from blood (inferred from file names), taken from a patient given nivolumab and ipilimumab in sequence. The origin of the receptors is a human donor with melanoma.

The rearrangement links TRBV7-3 to TRBJ2-1, with 9 bases aligning to TRBD2. The length of the CDR3 is 15 residues. V dropped 3 bases and J dropped 9; count of bases not matched to a gene: 9. CDR1 SGHTA and CDR2 FQGTGA come from the germline V gene. The CDR3 here is CASSFAGGPALEQFF. In DNA, the CDR3 is TGTGCCAGCAGCTTTGCGGGAGGGCCTGCCCTTGAGCAGTTCTTC. The full variable domain, in which reference TRBV7-3 and TRBJ2-1 provide the parts outside the CDR3, is GAGVSQTPSNKVTEKGKYVELRCDPISGHTALYWYRQSLGQGPEFLIYFQGTGAADDSGLPNDRFFAVRPEGSVSTLKIQRTERGDSAVYLCASSFAGGPALEQFFGPGTRLTVL.

The gene calls are TRBV7-2 and TRBJ2-7; D call uncertain. V dropped 5 bases and J dropped 1 base, with 15 bases sitting between them. Germline V CDR1 and CDR2: SGHTA, FQGNSA. The CDR3 spans 15 residues. The CDR3 nucleotides are TGTGCCAGCAGCCAGCCTCAAGGAGCTTCCTACGAGCAGTACTTC. Translating it yields CASSQPQGASYEQYF.

The chain combines TRBV10-1 with TRBJ2-5, with 8 bases fitting TRBD2. Unmatched junction bases numbered 5, after V lost 2 bases and J lost 0 bases. Germline assignment: CDR1 WNHNN and CDR2 SYGVQD (reference sequence). This CDR3 contains 16 residues. CDR3 bases: TGCGCCAGCAGTGAGCGGACTAGCAGCGACCAAGAGACCCAGTACTTC. This sequence encodes CASSERTSSDQETQYF.

This clone was seen just once. The genes are TRBV7-9 and TRBJ2-1; tentatively, D is TRBD1 (6 bases). Germline CDR1 SEHNR, CDR2 FQNEAQ (reference sequence). V gave up 5 bases and J gave up 3 bases, with 17 bases separating them. This CDR3 is built from 16 residues. The CDR3 bases are TGTGCCAGCAGCGTCAGAGGCTCAGGGGTCTACAATGAGCAGTTCTTC. Translated: CASSVRGSGVYNEQFF.

The rearrangement links TRBV10-3 to TRBJ2-1; 10 nucleotides align to TRBD2. The CDR3 consists of 16 residues. V dropped 5 bases and J dropped 2; count of bases not matched to a gene: 6. Per germline, CDR1 ENHRY and CDR2 SYGVKD. The CDR3 DNA sequence: TGTGCCATCAGTCTCCCAGCGGGAGGGACCTACAATGAGCAGTTCTTC. Translating gives CAISLPAGGTYNEQFF.

This chain connects TRBV5-1 to TRBJ1-1; 7 bases line up with TRBD1. CDR3 length: 15 residues. J lost 4 bases, V lost 0 bases, and 6 bases had no gene match. Per the germline V gene, CDR1 is SGHRS and CDR2 is YFSETQ. This CDR3 reads CASSLAKGALTEAFF. CDR3 DNA: TGCGCCAGCAGCTTGGCCAAGGGGGCGCTCACTGAAGCTTTCTTT. Filled out from reference TRBV5-1 and TRBJ1-1, the complete variable domain reads KAGVTQTPRYLIKTRGQQVTLSCSPISGHRSVSWYQQTPGQGLQFLFEYFSETQRNKGNFPGRFSGRQFSNSRSEMNVSTLELGDSALYLCASSLAKGALTEAFFGQGTRLTVV.

This sequence joins TRBV21-1 and TRBJ2-5; the table gives TRBD2 as D, unverified against the DNA. TRBV21-1 is shown as a pseudogene. The CDR3 totals 17 residues. As DNA, the CDR3 is TGTGCCAGCAGCACGCTTCCCTTGGCCGGTACTAAAGAGACCCAGTACTTC. Its protein product is CASSTLPLAGTKETQYF.

The chain combines TRBV29-1 with TRBJ2-2, with TRBD1 matching 8 bases. This CDR3 spans 15 amino acids. From germline, CDR1 is SQVTM and CDR2 ANQGSEA. Trimming at V came to 1 base and at J to 1 base, leaving 2 bases not matched to a gene. CDR3 sequence: CSVEGDRGNTGELFF. The CDR3 DNA reads TGCAGCGTTGAAGGAGACAGGGGGAACACCGGGGAGCTGTTTTTT.

This chain joins TRBV19 and TRBJ2-1; 8 bases align to TRBD1. The junction had 11 bases not matched to a gene; V was cut back by 3 bases and J by 7 bases. The CDR3 is 16 amino acids. Germline CDR1 and CDR2: LNHDA and SQIVND (reference sequence). The CDR3 nucleotides are TGTGCCAGTAGTATGGTGGGGTCAGGGGGCCAAAATGAGCAGTTCTTC. This sequence encodes CASSMVGSGGQNEQFF.

The chain uses TRBV28 and TRBJ1-4; 8 bases are shared with TRBD1. Germline CDR1 reads MDHEN; CDR2 reads SYDVKM. After removal of 2 bases from V and 8 bases from J, the junction contained 10 bases not matched to a gene. The CDR3 is 16 residues long. CDR3 coding DNA: TGTGCCAGCAGTTTACCGACAGGGGAAAGAGCGGAAAAACTGTTTTTT. Translating gives CASSLPTGERAEKLFF.

The chain is built from TRBV6-6 and TRBJ2-1; maybe TRBD2 (6 bases). The V end was cut by 1 base, the J end by 1 base, with 8 bases between. The length of the CDR3 is 15 residues. Germline values: CDR1 MNHNY, CDR2 SVGAGI (reference sequence). CDR3 coding DNA: TGTGCCAGCAGTTACTTAGCGGCATCCTACAATGAGCAGTTCTTC. This gives the protein CASSYLAASYNEQFF.

The chain couples TRBV2 to TRBJ1-1, with 9 bases aligning to TRBD1. After removal of 2 bases from V and 1 base from J, the junction contained 5 bases not matched to a gene. The germline gives CDR1 SNHLY, CDR2 FYNNEI. This CDR3 region has 16 residues. The DNA of the CDR3 is TGTGCCAGCAGTGAAACCCGGACAGGGGCGAACACTGAAGCTTTCTTT. This codes for CASSETRTGANTEAFF.

In nucleotides, the CDR3 is TGTGCCAGCAGCTTAGCGGGAGGGCCCGGCACAGATACGCAGTATTTT. This translates into CASSLAGGPGTDTQYF. The chain couples TRBV7-8 to TRBJ2-3; TRBD2 matches at 7 bases. Germline V gene lookup returns CDR1 SGHVS and CDR2 FQNEAQ. The CDR3 consists of 16 residues. V lost 0 bases, J lost 1 base, and 4 bases stayed unmatched. The full variable domain, its missing parts supplied by reference TRBV7-8 and TRBJ2-3, is GAGVSQSPRYKVAKRGQDVALRCDPISGHVSLFWYQQALGQGPEFLTYFQNEAQLDKSGLPSDRFFAERPEGSVSTLKIQRTQQEDSAVYLCASSLAGGPGTDTQYFGPGTRLTVL.

The genes are TRBV5-1 and TRBJ2-1; D ambiguous. Germline-derived CDR1 and CDR2 are SGHRS and YFSETQ. The CDR3 sequence is 14 residues long. V was pared by 0 bases and J by 3 bases, with 7 bases between. CDR3 nucleotide sequence: TGCGCCAGCAGCTTGGAGCAGGACTACAATGAGCAGTTCTTC. It translates to CASSLEQDYNEQFF.

CDR3 region: CASSLVETGGDEQYF. The CDR3 bases are TGTGCCAGCAGTTTAGTCGAGACAGGGGGCGACGAGCAGTACTTC. The chain couples TRBV28 to TRBJ2-7; 10 bases are a match to TRBD1. V gave up 2 bases and J gave up 5 bases; unmatched junction bases: 6. The germline V gene has CDR1 MDHEN and CDR2 SYDVKM. This CDR3 has 15 amino acids.

The chain is built from TRBV6-5 and TRBJ2-4, with TRBD1 as a possible D gene (5 bases). Germline-derived CDR1 and CDR2 are MNHEY and SVGAGI. The ends were cut back, 2 bases at V and 8 bases at J, with 7 bases in the middle. The CDR3 is made up of 12 amino acids. The CDR3 sequence: CASSYRGDIQYF. Written as DNA, the CDR3 is TGTGCCAGCAGTTACAGGGGTGACATTCAGTACTTC.

The genes are TRBV27 and TRBJ2-7; D may be TRBD1 (6 bases). V lost 3 bases and J 1 base, leaving 7 bases between the germline ends. In germline, CDR1 is MNHEY, CDR2 SMNVEV (reference sequence). CDR3 length equals 13 residues. The CDR3 sequence is CASSLGQSYEQYV. DNA of the CDR3: TGTGCCAGCAGTTTGGGACAATCCTACGAGCAGTACGTC.

V and J are TRBV18 and TRBJ2-7; TRBD1 matches 9 bases. Germline CDR1 KGHSH, CDR2 LQKENI. V dropped 4 bases and J dropped 6; count of bases not matched to a gene: 7. This CDR3 spans 14 amino acids. The CDR3 region is CASSLIRQGGEQYV. The CDR3 nucleotides read TGTGCCAGCTCACTAATCAGACAGGGGGGCGAGCAGTACGTC.

This sequence joins TRBV28 and TRBJ1-3; no reliable D call. Per germline, CDR1 MDHEN and CDR2 SYDVKM. The ends were cut back, 0 bases at V and 0 bases at J, with 15 bases in the middle. The CDR3 has 18 amino acids. The CDR3 loop is CASSLWTGRETSGNTIYF. The CDR3 nucleotides are TGTGCCAGCAGTTTATGGACCGGGAGAGAAACCTCTGGAAACACCATATATTTT. Full variable domain (rest looked up from reference TRBV28 and TRBJ1-3): DVKVTQSSRYLVKRTGEKVFLECVQDMDHENMFWYRQDPGLGLRLIYFSYDVKMKEKGDIPEGYSVSREKKERFSLILESASTNQTSMYLCASSLWTGRETSGNTIYFGEGSWLTVV.

This chain connects TRBV2 to TRBJ2-1, with D unresolved. V was pared by 6 bases and J by 11 bases, with 11 bases between. CDR3 length: 11 residues. CDR1 is SNHLY and CDR2 is FYNNEI in the germline V gene. The CDR3: CASRAPIKQFF. CDR3 in DNA: TGTGCCAGCAGGGCCCCGATTAAGCAGTTCTTC.

This chain connects TRBV10-1 to TRBJ1-1; no clear D. This CDR3 region has 13 residues. Trimming cost V 2 bases and J 5 bases, with 9 bases left between them. Germline CDR1 WNHNN, CDR2 SYGVQD (reference sequence). The CDR3 DNA follows: TGCGCCAGCAGTGAGACTTCTCCGACTGAAGCTTTCTTT. Encoded protein: CASSETSPTEAFF.

This chain connects TRBV6-1 to TRBJ1-1; D is ambiguous. From germline, CDR1 is MNHNS and CDR2 SASEGT. Trimming left V 0 bases short and J 2 bases short, with 10 bases between. CDR3 length: 15 residues. Here the CDR3 reads CASSEARQINTEAFF. The CDR3 DNA is TGTGCCAGCAGTGAAGCGAGGCAAATTAACACTGAAGCTTTCTTT.

This sequence joins TRBV19 and TRBJ2-5, with D possibly TRBD1 on 6 matching bases. The V and J ends lost 6 bases and 4 bases respectively, with 15 bases between them. Germline values: CDR1 LNHDA, CDR2 SQIVND (reference sequence). CDR3 length: 14 residues. Here the CDR3 reads CASRSQGLSETQYF. CDR3 sequence (DNA): TGTGCCAGTAGGTCCCAGGGGTTATCAGAGACCCAGTACTTC.

CDR3 sequence (DNA): TGTGCCAGCAGCTTGCGAGGGTACGAGCAGTACGTC. It is translated as CASSLRGYEQYV. The chain recombines TRBV13 with TRBJ2-7, with TRBD2 as a possible D gene (5 bases). Germline CDR1 PRHDT, CDR2 FYEKMQ (reference sequence). V lost 3 bases and J 4 bases, leaving 7 bases between the germline ends. The CDR3 has 12 residues.